The rows below give T cell receptor beta chains drawn from one sample of a study of Graves' ophthalmopathy and Graves' hyperthyroidism. TCRdb fed the multiplex PCR reads into MiXCR, producing one record per CDR3 protein. The data hold 740,000 or so distinct CDR3 sequences, with about 44% observed a single time. Sequenced: peripheral blood. The receptor source for this set is an adult man with Graves' ophthalmopathy. Each CDR3 is given with its conserved first and last residue. The order of the fields is J gene, clone size, V gene, D gene, CDR3 protein, CDR3 DNA. The D gene is left open where the match is weak. Clone sizes are given selectively: once, few, many, or a class where the clone is expanded.

TRBJ1-6,NA,TRBV20-1,NA,CSARQQESPLHF,TGCAGTGCTAGGCAACAGGAATCACCCCTCCACTTT
TRBJ1-2,NA,TRBV7-9,TRBD1,CASTGTGVYGYTF,TGTGCCAGCACCGGGACAGGGGTCTATGGCTACACCTTC
TRBJ2-2,many,TRBV29-1,NA,CSVEVDPRGVTGELFF,TGCAGCGTTGAAGTCGATCCCCGCGGGGTGACCGGGGAGCTGTTTTTT
TRBJ1-2,once,TRBV9,NA,CASSQGSHGYTF,TGTGCCAGCAGCCAAGGCTCCCATGGCTACACCTTC
TRBJ1-3,few,TRBV10-3,NA,CASSYSGGLGNTIYF,TGTGCCAGCAGTTACTCCGGGGGGCTTGGAAACACCATATATTTT
TRBJ2-6,NA,TRBV20-1,TRBD1,CSPWDRGSGANVLTF,TGCAGTCCCTGGGACAGGGGCTCTGGGGCCAACGTCCTGACTTTC
TRBJ1-1,many,TRBV7-9,NA,CASSLLVGGEAFF,TGTGCCAGCAGCTTACTGGTAGGCGGGGAAGCTTTCTTT
TRBJ1-1,many,TRBV19,NA,CASSSLARSTEAFF,TGTGCCAGTAGTTCATTGGCTCGAAGCACTGAAGCTTTCTTT
TRBJ1-2,NA,TRBV7-9,TRBD1,CASTRGQGASYGYTF,TGTGCCAGCACCCGGGGACAGGGGGCGAGCTATGGCTACACCTTC
TRBJ1-2,once,TRBV29-1,NA,CSVDVDRNYGYTF,TGCAGCGTTGACGTGGACAGAAACTATGGCTACACCTTC
TRBJ1-5,few,TRBV12-3/TRBV12-4,NA,CASSEAFSREQPQHF,TGTGCCAGCAGTGAAGCTTTCAGCAGGGAACAGCCCCAGCATTTT
TRBJ1-1,many,TRBV19,TRBD1,CASSPQRGGRTEAFF,TGTGCCAGTAGTCCCCAAAGAGGGGGCAGAACTGAAGCTTTCTTT
TRBJ2-5,once,TRBV10-3,NA,CAISESTAGWETQYF,TGTGCCATCAGTGAGTCGACGGCGGGATGGGAGACCCAGTACTTC
TRBJ2-7,many,TRBV11-3,TRBD1,CASSTWDSKYEQYF,TGTGCCAGCAGCACCTGGGACAGTAAATACGAGCAGTACTTC
TRBJ2-2,NA,TRBV7-9,NA,CASTLFANTGELFF,TGTGCCAGCACCCTGTTCGCGAACACCGGGGAGCTGTTTTTT
TRBJ2-5,NA,TRBV12-3/TRBV12-4,TRBD1,CASSFKGAGQETQYF,TGTGCCAGCAGTTTTAAGGGGGCAGGCCAAGAGACCCAGTACTTC
TRBJ1-3,NA,TRBV6-1,NA,CASSEHRDSSGNTIYF,TGTGCCAGCAGCGAACACAGGGATTCTAGTGGAAACACCATATATTTT
TRBJ2-5,NA,TRBV7-9,NA,CASSITRDFQGFEETQYF,TGTGCCAGCAGCATTACGAGGGATTTTCAGGGCTTTGAAGAGACCCAGTACTTC
TRBJ1-5,few,TRBV20-1,TRBD1,CSAEGTGEPNQPQHF,TGCAGTGCTGAGGGTACAGGGGAACCTAATCAGCCCCAGCATTTT
TRBJ2-6,NA,TRBV25-1,NA,CASRGLSGANVLTF,TGTGCCAGCCGGGGGCTCTCTGGGGCCAACGTCCTGACTTTC
TRBJ2-3,NA,TRBV10-3,TRBD2,CAMSAGAADTQYF,TGTGCCATGTCAGCGGGGGCAGCAGATACGCAGTATTTT
TRBJ2-6,NA,TRBV10-3,NA,CASSWEQGSGANVLTF,TGTGCCAGCAGTTGGGAACAGGGTTCAGGGGCCAACGTCCTGACTTTC
TRBJ1-3,many,TRBV7-9,TRBD1,CASSGWDSDSGNTIYF,TGTGCCAGCAGCGGATGGGACAGCGACTCTGGAAACACCATATATTTT
TRBJ1-1,many,TRBV7-3,NA,CASSLNSLSEAFF,TGTGCCAGCAGCTTAAATTCTCTTAGTGAAGCTTTCTTT
TRBJ2-2,NA,TRBV25-1,NA,CASIGRTNTGELFF,TGTGCCAGCATTGGGAGAACGAACACCGGGGAGCTGTTTTTT
TRBJ2-2,NA,TRBV19,TRBD1,CASSSSRTGGVGELFF,TGTGCCAGTAGTTCATCCCGGACAGGGGGGGTCGGGGAGCTGTTTTTT
TRBJ1-5,NA,TRBV12-3/TRBV12-4,TRBD1,CASSHKWAGGDQPQHF,TGTGCCAGCAGTCATAAATGGGCAGGGGGAGACCAGCCCCAGCATTTT
TRBJ2-5,NA,TRBV25-1,NA,CASRNSLGLRQETQYF,TGTGCCAGCAGAAACTCCCTGGGGCTACGACAAGAGACCCAGTACTTC
TRBJ1-5,few,TRBV29-1,TRBD1,CSVEGQGVGQPQHF,TGCAGCGTTGAGGGACAGGGAGTCGGTCAGCCCCAGCATTTT
TRBJ2-7,NA,TRBV29-1,TRBD2,CSVRGGASYEQYF,TGCAGCGTCCGGGGGGGAGCCTCCTACGAGCAGTACTTC